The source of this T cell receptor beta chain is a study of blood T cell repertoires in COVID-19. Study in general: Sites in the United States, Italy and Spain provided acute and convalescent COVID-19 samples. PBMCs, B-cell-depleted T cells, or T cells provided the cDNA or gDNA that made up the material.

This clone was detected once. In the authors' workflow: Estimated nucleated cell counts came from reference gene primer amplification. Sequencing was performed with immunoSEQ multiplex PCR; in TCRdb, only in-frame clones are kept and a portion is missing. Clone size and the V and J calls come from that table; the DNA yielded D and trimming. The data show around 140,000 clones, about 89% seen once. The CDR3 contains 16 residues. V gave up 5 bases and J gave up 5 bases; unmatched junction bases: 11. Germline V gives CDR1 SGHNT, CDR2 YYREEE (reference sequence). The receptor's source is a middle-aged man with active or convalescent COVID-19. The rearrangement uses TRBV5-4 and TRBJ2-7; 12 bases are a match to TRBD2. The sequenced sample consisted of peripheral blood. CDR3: CASSSIPSGRADEQYF. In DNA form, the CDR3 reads TGTGCCAGCAGTTCCATCCCTAGCGGGAGGGCCGACGAGCAGTACTTC.